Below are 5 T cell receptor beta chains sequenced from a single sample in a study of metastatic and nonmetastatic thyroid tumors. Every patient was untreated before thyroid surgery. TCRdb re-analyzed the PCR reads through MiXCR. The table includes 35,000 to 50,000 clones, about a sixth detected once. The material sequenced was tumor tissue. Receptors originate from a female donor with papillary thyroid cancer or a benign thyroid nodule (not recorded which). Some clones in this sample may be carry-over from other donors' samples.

Written as DNA, the CDR3 is TGTGCCAGCAGCTCCTACTTAGGGTTCGGCTCACCCCTCCACTTT. The encoded protein is CASSSYLGFGSPLHF. This chain uses TRBV11-2 with TRBJ1-6; no clear D. V lost 4 bases and J lost 10, with 17 bases in between. Germline lookup yields CDR1 SGHAT and CDR2 FQNNGV. This CDR3 has 15 residues.

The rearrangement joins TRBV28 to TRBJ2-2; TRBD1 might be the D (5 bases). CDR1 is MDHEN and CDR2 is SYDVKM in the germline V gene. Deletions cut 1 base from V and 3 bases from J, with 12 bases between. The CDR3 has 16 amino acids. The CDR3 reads CASSLYRQGDTGELFF. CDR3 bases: TGTGCCAGCAGTTTATATAGGCAGGGTGACACCGGGGAGCTGTTTTTT.

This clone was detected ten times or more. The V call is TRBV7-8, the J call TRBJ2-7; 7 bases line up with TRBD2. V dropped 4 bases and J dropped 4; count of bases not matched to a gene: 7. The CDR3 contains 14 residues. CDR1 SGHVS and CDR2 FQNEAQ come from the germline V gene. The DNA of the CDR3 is TGTGCCAGCAGCTCTCAGCGGGAAGGGTACGAGCAGTACTTC. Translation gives CASSSQREGYEQYF. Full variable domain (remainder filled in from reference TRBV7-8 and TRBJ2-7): GAGVSQSPRYKVAKRGQDVALRCDPISGHVSLFWYQQALGQGPEFLTYFQNEAQLDKSGLPSDRFFAERPEGSVSTLKIQRTQQEDSAVYLCASSSQREGYEQYFGPGTRLTVT.

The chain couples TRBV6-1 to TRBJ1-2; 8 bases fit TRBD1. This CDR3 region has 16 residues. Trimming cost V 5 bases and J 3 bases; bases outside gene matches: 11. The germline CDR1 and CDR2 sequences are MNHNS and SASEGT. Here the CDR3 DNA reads TGTGCCAGCAGTTCAGGGGGCGGGGGGGCCCACTATGGCTACACCTTC. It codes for CASSSGGGGAHYGYTF.

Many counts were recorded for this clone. The CDR3 loop is CASRTYRNSNQPQHF. The DNA for the CDR3 is TGTGCCAGTAGAACATACAGGAATAGCAATCAGCCCCAGCATTTT. The rearrangement uses TRBV19 and TRBJ1-5; D is possibly TRBD1 (5 bases). With 6 bases removed from V and 0 bases from J, the gap between germline ends came to 12 bases. Looked up from germline, CDR1 is LNHDA and CDR2 is SQIVND (reference sequence). The CDR3 runs 15 residues.